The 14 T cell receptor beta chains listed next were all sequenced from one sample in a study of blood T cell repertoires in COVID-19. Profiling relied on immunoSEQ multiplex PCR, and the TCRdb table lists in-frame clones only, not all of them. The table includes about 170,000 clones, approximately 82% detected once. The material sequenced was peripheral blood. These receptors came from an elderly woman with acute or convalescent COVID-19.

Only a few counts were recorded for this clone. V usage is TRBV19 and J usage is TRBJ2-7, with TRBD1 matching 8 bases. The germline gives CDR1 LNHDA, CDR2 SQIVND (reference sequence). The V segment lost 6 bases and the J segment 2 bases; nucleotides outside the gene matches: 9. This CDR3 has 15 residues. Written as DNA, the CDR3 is TGTGCCAGTAGCCTAAACAGGGGGAACGCCTACGAGCAGTACTTC. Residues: CASSLNRGNAYEQYF.

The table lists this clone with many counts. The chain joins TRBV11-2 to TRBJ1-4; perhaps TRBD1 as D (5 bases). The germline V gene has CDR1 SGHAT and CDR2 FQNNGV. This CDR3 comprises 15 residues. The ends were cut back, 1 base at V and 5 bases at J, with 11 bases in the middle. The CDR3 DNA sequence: TGTGCCAGCAGCTTAGTTGGGGCCGTGAATGAAAAACTGTTTTTT. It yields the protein CASSLVGAVNEKLFF.

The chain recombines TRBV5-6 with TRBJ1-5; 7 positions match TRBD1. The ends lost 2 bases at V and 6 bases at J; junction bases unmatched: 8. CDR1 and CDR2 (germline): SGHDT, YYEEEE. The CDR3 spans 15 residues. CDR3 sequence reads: CASSFAQGIGQPQHF. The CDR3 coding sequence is TGTGCCAGCAGCTTTGCACAGGGGATTGGTCAGCCCCAGCATTTT.

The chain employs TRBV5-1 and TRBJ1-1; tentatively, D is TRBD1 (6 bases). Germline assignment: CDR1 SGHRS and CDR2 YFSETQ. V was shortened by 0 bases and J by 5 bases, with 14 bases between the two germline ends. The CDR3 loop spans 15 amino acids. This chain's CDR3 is CASSLDGGRGTEAFF. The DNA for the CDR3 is TGCGCCAGCAGCTTGGACGGGGGGCGAGGAACTGAAGCTTTCTTT. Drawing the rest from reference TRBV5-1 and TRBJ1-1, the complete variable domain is KAGVTQTPRYLIKTRGQQVTLSCSPISGHRSVSWYQQTPGQGLQFLFEYFSETQRNKGNFPGRFSGRQFSNSRSEMNVSTLELGDSALYLCASSLDGGRGTEAFFGQGTRLTVV.

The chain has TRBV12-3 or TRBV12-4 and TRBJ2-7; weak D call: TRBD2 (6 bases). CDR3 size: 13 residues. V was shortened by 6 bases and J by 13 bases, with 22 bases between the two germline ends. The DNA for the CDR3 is TGTGCCAGCAGCCGGGGACTGGGGTTTACCGAATACTTC. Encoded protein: CASSRGLGFTEYF.

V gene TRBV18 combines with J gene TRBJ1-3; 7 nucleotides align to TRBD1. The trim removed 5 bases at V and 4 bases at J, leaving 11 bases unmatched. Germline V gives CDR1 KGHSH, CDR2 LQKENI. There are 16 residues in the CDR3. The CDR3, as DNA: TGTGCCAGCTCAGGCCGGGACAGCCGTTCCGGAAACACCATATATTTT. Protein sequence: CASSGRDSRSGNTIYF.

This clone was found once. DNA for the CDR3: TGTGCCAGCAGCCCCCGTGAGGAGACCCAGTACTTC. Encoded protein: CASSPREETQYF. V usage is TRBV11-2 and J usage is TRBJ2-5; D gene ambiguous. V lost 5 bases and J 5 bases, leaving 9 bases between the germline ends. Germline loops: CDR1 SGHAT, CDR2 FQNNGV. The CDR3 sequence is 12 residues long.

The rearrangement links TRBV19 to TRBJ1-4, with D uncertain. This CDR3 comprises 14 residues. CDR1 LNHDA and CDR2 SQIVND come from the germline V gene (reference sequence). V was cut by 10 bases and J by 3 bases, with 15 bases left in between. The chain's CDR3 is CATSEYRANEKLFF. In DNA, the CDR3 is TGTGCCACCTCCGAATACAGAGCTAATGAAAAACTGTTTTTT.

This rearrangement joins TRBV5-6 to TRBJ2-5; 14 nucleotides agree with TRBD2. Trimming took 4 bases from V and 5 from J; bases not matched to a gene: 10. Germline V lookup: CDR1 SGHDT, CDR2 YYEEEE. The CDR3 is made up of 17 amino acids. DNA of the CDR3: TGTGCCAGCAGCCTGGGGACTAGCGGGGGAAGGGGCGAGACCCAGTACTTC. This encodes CASSLGTSGGRGETQYF.

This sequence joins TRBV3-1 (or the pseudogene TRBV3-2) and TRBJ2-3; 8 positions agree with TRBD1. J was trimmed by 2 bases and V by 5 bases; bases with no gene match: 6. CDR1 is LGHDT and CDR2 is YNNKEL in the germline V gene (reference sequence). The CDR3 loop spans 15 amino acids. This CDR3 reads CASSDRGANTDTQYF. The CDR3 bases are TGTGCCAGCAGCGACAGGGGCGCTAACACAGATACGCAGTATTTT.

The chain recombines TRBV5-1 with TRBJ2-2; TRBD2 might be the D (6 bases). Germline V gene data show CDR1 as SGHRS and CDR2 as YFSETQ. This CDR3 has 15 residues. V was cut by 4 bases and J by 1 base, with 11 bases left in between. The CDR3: CASSLLAQNTGELFF. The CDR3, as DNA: TGCGCCAGCAGCCTACTAGCACAGAACACCGGGGAGCTGTTTTTT.

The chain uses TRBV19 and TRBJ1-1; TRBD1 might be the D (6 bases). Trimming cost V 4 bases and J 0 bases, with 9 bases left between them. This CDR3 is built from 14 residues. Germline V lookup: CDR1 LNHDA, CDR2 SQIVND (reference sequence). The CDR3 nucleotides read TGTGCCAGTAGTACAGGGGTTCTGAACACTGAAGCTTTCTTT. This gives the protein CASSTGVLNTEAFF. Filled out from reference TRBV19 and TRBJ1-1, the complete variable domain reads DGGITQSPKYLFRKEGQNVTLSCEQNLNHDAMYWYRQDPGQGLRLIYYSQIVNDFQKGDIAEGYSVSREKKESFPLTVTSAQKNPTAFYLCASSTGVLNTEAFFGQGTRLTVV.

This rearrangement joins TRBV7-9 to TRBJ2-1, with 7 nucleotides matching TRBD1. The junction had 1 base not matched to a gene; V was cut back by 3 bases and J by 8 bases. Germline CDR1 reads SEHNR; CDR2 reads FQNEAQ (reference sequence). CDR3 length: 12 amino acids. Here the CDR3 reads CASSFRGYEQFF. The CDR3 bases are TGTGCCAGCAGCTTCAGGGGGTATGAGCAGTTCTTC. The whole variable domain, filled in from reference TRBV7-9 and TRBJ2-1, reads DTGVSQNPRHKITKRGQNVTFRCDPISEHNRLYWYRQTLGQGPEFLTYFQNEAQLEKSRLLSDRFSAERPKGSFSTLEIQRTEQGDSAMYLCASSFRGYEQFFGPGTRLTVL.

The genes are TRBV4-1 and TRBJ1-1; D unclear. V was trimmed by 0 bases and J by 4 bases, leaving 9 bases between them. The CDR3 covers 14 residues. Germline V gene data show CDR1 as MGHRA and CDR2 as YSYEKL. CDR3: CASSQDSTLTEAFF. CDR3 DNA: TGCGCCAGCAGCCAAGATAGTACTCTCACTGAAGCTTTCTTT.